Listed below are T cell receptor beta chains from one sample, sequenced in a study of T-cell memory formation after mild COVID-19. TCRdb itself ran the 5' RACE reads through MiXCR, one entry per CDR3 protein. The sample contains around 200,000 distinct CDR3 sequences, more than 8% of which appear only once. Sequences were obtained from PBMCs or a T cell subset sorted from them (not recorded which). The origin of the receptors is a man aged 18 to 29 who had mild COVID-19 (a few samples of this study predate the infection). Cell type and time point are not known. Both conserved end residues are part of each CDR3. The order of the fields is clone size, J gene, D gene, V gene, CDR3 protein, CDR3 DNA. A D gene is named only where the DNA matches it firmly. Some rows mark clone size as missing; the rest say once, few, many or name a class of expanded clone.

abundance: many; j_gene: TRBJ2-1; d_gene: NA; v_gene: TRBV7-9; CDR3aa: CASTLRADNEQFF; CDR3nt: TGTGCCAGCACCCTACGGGCCGACAATGAGCAGTTCTTC
abundance: NA; j_gene: TRBJ2-3; d_gene: NA; v_gene: TRBV12-3/TRBV12-4; CDR3aa: CASSFWDFTDTQYF; CDR3nt: TGTGCCAGCAGTTTCTGGGACTTTACAGATACGCAGTATTTT
abundance: NA; j_gene: TRBJ1-2; d_gene: NA; v_gene: TRBV12-3/TRBV12-4; CDR3aa: CASSLAGTGYTF; CDR3nt: TGTGCCAGCAGTTTGGCGGGAACCGGCTACACCTTC
abundance: many; j_gene: TRBJ2-7; d_gene: NA; v_gene: TRBV6-2/TRBV6-3; CDR3aa: CASLPREHTYEQYF; CDR3nt: TGTGCCAGCCTACCCCGTGAACACACCTACGAGCAGTACTTC
abundance: many; j_gene: TRBJ2-4; d_gene: NA; v_gene: TRBV29-1; CDR3aa: CSVAWTGALAKNIQYF; CDR3nt: TGCAGCGTAGCCTGGACGGGAGCTCTAGCCAAAAACATTCAGTACTTC
abundance: few; j_gene: TRBJ2-3; d_gene: NA; v_gene: TRBV4-2; CDR3aa: CASSQGPTGEASVNSTDTQYF; CDR3nt: TGTGCCAGCAGCCAGGGACCGACAGGAGAGGCCTCCGTGAATAGCACAGATACGCAGTATTTT
abundance: many; j_gene: TRBJ2-1; d_gene: NA; v_gene: TRBV20-1; CDR3aa: CSASVGYNEQFF; CDR3nt: TGCAGTGCTAGTGTGGGGTACAATGAGCAGTTCTTC
abundance: once; j_gene: TRBJ2-3; d_gene: TRBD1; v_gene: TRBV20-1; CDR3aa: CSAGTGGPDTQYF; CDR3nt: TGCAGTGCCGGGACAGGGGGACCAGATACGCAGTATTTT
abundance: NA; j_gene: TRBJ1-1; d_gene: TRBD1; v_gene: TRBV5-1; CDR3aa: CASSPGQGFTEAFF; CDR3nt: TGCGCCAGCAGCCCGGGACAGGGGTTCACTGAAGCTTTCTTT
abundance: many; j_gene: TRBJ1-1; d_gene: NA; v_gene: TRBV5-1; CDR3aa: CASSLAGDFKAFF; CDR3nt: TGCGCCAGCAGCTTGGCTGGCGATTTCAAGGCTTTCTTT
abundance: few; j_gene: TRBJ2-5; d_gene: TRBD1; v_gene: TRBV20-1; CDR3aa: CSPGQGAQTQYF; CDR3nt: TGCAGTCCAGGACAGGGCGCACAGACCCAGTACTTC
abundance: NA; j_gene: TRBJ2-2; d_gene: NA; v_gene: TRBV7-2; CDR3aa: CASSLQTGGTGELFF; CDR3nt: TGTGCCAGCAGCCTCCAGACAGGAGGCACCGGGGAGCTGTTTTTT
abundance: NA; j_gene: TRBJ2-2; d_gene: TRBD1; v_gene: TRBV5-1; CDR3aa: CASSPERGPGELFF; CDR3nt: TGCGCCAGCAGCCCGGAAAGGGGGCCCGGGGAGCTGTTTTTT
abundance: many; j_gene: TRBJ2-1; d_gene: TRBD1; v_gene: TRBV9; CDR3aa: CASSGMGQGYNEQFF; CDR3nt: TGTGCCAGCAGCGGCATGGGACAGGGATACAATGAGCAGTTCTTC
abundance: few; j_gene: TRBJ1-1; d_gene: NA; v_gene: TRBV10-3; CDR3aa: CAIRNSLNTEAFF; CDR3nt: TGTGCCATCAGGAACAGCCTGAACACTGAAGCTTTCTTT
abundance: few; j_gene: TRBJ1-2; d_gene: NA; v_gene: TRBV5-1; CDR3aa: CASSPGASNYGYTF; CDR3nt: TGCGCCAGCAGCCCCGGCGCATCTAACTATGGCTACACCTTC
abundance: many; j_gene: TRBJ2-3; d_gene: NA; v_gene: TRBV20-1; CDR3aa: CSALDEGTDTQYF; CDR3nt: TGCAGTGCCCTGGATGAAGGCACAGATACGCAGTATTTT
abundance: NA; j_gene: TRBJ2-1; d_gene: NA; v_gene: TRBV11-2; CDR3aa: CASSLGSGLSYNEQFF; CDR3nt: TGTGCCAGCAGCTTAGGTAGCGGACTATCCTACAATGAGCAGTTCTTC
abundance: few; j_gene: TRBJ1-1; d_gene: NA; v_gene: TRBV21-1; CDR3aa: CASSNSEDTEAFF; CDR3nt: TGTGCCAGCAGCAACTCGGAGGACACTGAAGCTTTCTTT
abundance: NA; j_gene: TRBJ2-7; d_gene: NA; v_gene: TRBV27; CDR3aa: CASSSDLGGYEQYF; CDR3nt: TGTGCCAGCAGTTCCGACCTAGGAGGGTACGAGCAGTACTTC
abundance: many; j_gene: TRBJ1-1; d_gene: TRBD1; v_gene: TRBV7-2; CDR3aa: CASSLRGGTGELNTEAFF; CDR3nt: TGTGCCAGCAGCTTAAGGGGCGGGACAGGGGAACTGAACACTGAAGCTTTCTTT
abundance: few; j_gene: TRBJ1-1; d_gene: TRBD1; v_gene: TRBV20-1; CDR3aa: CSARTGGDEAFF; CDR3nt: TGCAGTGCTAGGACAGGGGGTGATGAAGCTTTCTTT
abundance: many; j_gene: TRBJ2-5; d_gene: NA; v_gene: TRBV9; CDR3aa: CASSPRLEMWGEETQYF; CDR3nt: TGTGCCAGCAGCCCAAGACTCGAAATGTGGGGTGAAGAGACCCAGTACTTC
abundance: NA; j_gene: TRBJ1-6; d_gene: NA; v_gene: TRBV5-1; CDR3aa: CASRVGRSNSPLHF; CDR3nt: TGCGCCAGCAGGGTAGGCAGGAGTAATTCACCCCTCCACTTT
abundance: many; j_gene: TRBJ2-3; d_gene: NA; v_gene: TRBV5-5; CDR3aa: CASTTTGTHTDTQYF; CDR3nt: TGTGCCAGCACGACGACCGGGACTCACACAGATACGCAGTATTTT
abundance: NA; j_gene: TRBJ1-6; d_gene: NA; v_gene: TRBV20-1; CDR3aa: CSARDPFGGTTYNSPLHF; CDR3nt: TGCAGTGCTAGAGACCCGTTTGGCGGGACAACCTATAATTCACCCCTCCACTTT
abundance: NA; j_gene: TRBJ2-7; d_gene: NA; v_gene: TRBV6-6; CDR3aa: CASSYTGAGEQYF; CDR3nt: TGTGCCAGCAGTTATACCGGGGCAGGCGAGCAGTACTTC
abundance: NA; j_gene: TRBJ2-7; d_gene: TRBD2; v_gene: TRBV5-1; CDR3aa: CASRPLAGVPPEQYF; CDR3nt: TGCGCCAGCAGGCCACTAGCGGGGGTCCCCCCCGAGCAGTACTTC
abundance: NA; j_gene: TRBJ2-1; d_gene: NA; v_gene: TRBV2; CDR3aa: CASSEERFNEQFF; CDR3nt: TGTGCCAGCAGTGAGGAACGGTTTAATGAGCAGTTCTTC
abundance: NA; j_gene: TRBJ1-2; d_gene: TRBD1; v_gene: TRBV4-3; CDR3aa: CASSQDRGPYYGYTF; CDR3nt: TGCGCCAGCAGCCAGGACAGGGGCCCCTACTATGGCTACACCTTC
abundance: NA; j_gene: TRBJ2-5; d_gene: NA; v_gene: TRBV4-2; CDR3aa: CASSQVRGARTETQYF; CDR3nt: TGTGCCAGCAGCCAAGTGAGGGGGGCGAGAACAGAGACCCAGTACTTC
abundance: NA; j_gene: TRBJ2-3; d_gene: TRBD1; v_gene: TRBV7-2; CDR3aa: CASSRQRGRTDTQYF; CDR3nt: TGTGCCAGCAGCCGACAAAGGGGGCGCACAGATACGCAGTATTTT
abundance: few; j_gene: TRBJ1-1; d_gene: NA; v_gene: TRBV9; CDR3aa: CASSVGLMNTEAFF; CDR3nt: TGTGCCAGCAGCGTCGGCCTGATGAACACTGAAGCTTTCTTT
abundance: few; j_gene: TRBJ2-1; d_gene: TRBD1; v_gene: TRBV6-5; CDR3aa: CASTDREKGNEQFF; CDR3nt: TGTGCCAGCACCGACAGGGAGAAAGGCAATGAGCAGTTCTTC
abundance: NA; j_gene: TRBJ1-2; d_gene: NA; v_gene: TRBV7-8; CDR3aa: CASSLGGSNNYGYTF; CDR3nt: TGTGCCAGCAGCTTGGGGGGCTCCAATAACTATGGCTACACCTTC
abundance: few; j_gene: TRBJ1-5; d_gene: NA; v_gene: TRBV12-3/TRBV12-4; CDR3aa: CASSLVGSQPQHF; CDR3nt: TGTGCCAGCAGTTTAGTGGGGTCCCAGCCCCAGCATTTT
abundance: NA; j_gene: TRBJ2-7; d_gene: TRBD1; v_gene: TRBV7-9; CDR3aa: CASSLGTGKGFEQYF; CDR3nt: TGTGCCAGCAGCTTAGGGACAGGGAAGGGATTCGAGCAGTACTTC
abundance: few; j_gene: TRBJ1-5; d_gene: NA; v_gene: TRBV20-1; CDR3aa: CSARAGDSNQPQHF; CDR3nt: TGCAGTGCTAGAGCGGGGGATAGCAATCAGCCCCAGCATTTT
abundance: many; j_gene: TRBJ1-6; d_gene: NA; v_gene: TRBV5-1; CDR3aa: CASSLKADSPLHF; CDR3nt: TGCGCCAGCAGCTTGAAGGCAGATTCACCCCTCCACTTT
abundance: NA; j_gene: TRBJ1-1; d_gene: NA; v_gene: TRBV7-9; CDR3aa: CASSRGTTEAFF; CDR3nt: TGTGCCAGCAGCCGGGGTACCACTGAAGCTTTCTTT
abundance: few; j_gene: TRBJ1-2; d_gene: TRBD1; v_gene: TRBV15; CDR3aa: CATSRDRVPLYGYTF; CDR3nt: TGTGCCACCAGCAGGGACAGGGTGCCCCTATATGGCTACACCTTC
abundance: NA; j_gene: TRBJ1-4; d_gene: NA; v_gene: TRBV15; CDR3aa: CATSGRTGNEKLFF; CDR3nt: TGTGCCACCAGCGGCAGAACCGGTAATGAAAAACTGTTTTTT
abundance: many; j_gene: TRBJ2-7; d_gene: TRBD1; v_gene: TRBV7-9; CDR3aa: CASSPQGAGDEQYF; CDR3nt: TGTGCCAGCAGCCCACAGGGGGCAGGGGACGAGCAGTACTTC